These 19 T cell receptor beta chains share one sample of origin, sequenced in a study of T cell responses to AZD1222 COVID-19 vaccine. Measured with immunoSEQ multiplex PCR; TCRdb has only the in-frame clones, and not every one. Found here are around 170,000 clones, around 90% of them singletons; the top ten hold approximately 0.97%. Material: peripheral blood, obtained on day 0 of AZD1222 vaccination. The origin of the receptors is an adult in good health.

The chain joins TRBV27 to TRBJ1-1; unclear D gene. The CDR3 runs to 14 residues. The V and J ends lost 3 bases and 3 bases respectively, with 11 bases between them. Germline values: CDR1 MNHEY, CDR2 SMNVEV (reference sequence). The CDR3 DNA sequence: TGTGCCAGCAGTTTCTACGTCCAAGACACTGAAGCTTTCTTT. As protein: CASSFYVQDTEAFF.

This clone was counted only a few times. The chain couples TRBV6-1 to TRBJ2-5; D is perhaps TRBD2 (6 bases). Germline V gene lookup returns CDR1 MNHNS and CDR2 SASEGT. The V and J ends lost 1 base and 2 bases respectively, with 11 bases between them. CDR3 length: 15 residues. The CDR3 DNA reads as TGTGCCAGCAGTGAAGGTGGAGGGCTGCAAGAGACCCAGTACTTC. It codes for CASSEGGGLQETQYF.

The chain recombines TRBV10-3 with TRBJ1-1; a possible D gene is TRBD1 (5 bases). V gave up 6 bases and J gave up 6 bases, with 17 bases separating them. The CDR3 totals 14 residues. Germline CDR1 reads ENHRY; CDR2 reads SYGVKD. In DNA form, the CDR3 reads TGTGCCATCAGGGGGGATCTGCTAAGTGCTGAAGCTTTCTTT. This gives the protein CAIRGDLLSAEAFF.

This rearrangement joins TRBV27 to TRBJ2-7; tentatively, D is TRBD1 (5 bases). Trimming stripped 5 bases from V and 4 bases from J, with 18 bases between. CDR1 and CDR2 (germline): MNHEY, SMNVEV (reference sequence). The CDR3 is 15 residues long. The CDR3 nucleotides are TGTGCCAGCAGTCCACCGTTGGGGCCCCCATACGAGCAGTACTTC. This sequence encodes CASSPPLGPPYEQYF.

The V gene is TRBV7-8, the J gene TRBJ2-7; 7 bases are a match to TRBD2. J was trimmed by 0 bases and V by 1 base; bases with no gene match: 12. This CDR3 contains 18 residues. The germline gives CDR1 SGHVS, CDR2 FQNEAQ. CDR3 in amino acids: CASSLEDLQSGGSYEQYF. Here the CDR3 DNA reads TGTGCCAGCAGCTTAGAGGACCTCCAATCGGGGGGCTCCTACGAGCAGTACTTC.

As for this clone: An end of the junction differs from the germline gene, which may be a read error. The chain employs TRBV7-7 and TRBJ1-5, with TRBD1 identical over 8 bases. In germline, CDR1 is SSHAT, CDR2 FNYEAQ (reference sequence). This CDR3 contains 18 residues. CDR3 protein: CASSFSANWDRSIKPQHF. The CDR3 DNA reads TGTGCTAGCAGCTTCTCCGCGAATTGGGACAGGTCAATCAAGCCCCAGCATTTT.

This clone appeared once. The CDR3 DNA reads as TGTGCCAGCAGTTTATCGTACGGTGGGTCACCCCTCCACTTT. Amino acids: CASSLSYGGSPLHF. The genes are TRBV28 and TRBJ1-6; no firm D call. Deletions cut 1 base from V and 10 bases from J, with 11 bases between. This CDR3 spans 14 amino acids. Germline assignment: CDR1 MDHEN and CDR2 SYDVKM.

This clone was seen only once. V usage is TRBV9 and J usage is TRBJ1-2; 7 bases line up with TRBD1. The CDR3 spans 14 residues. CDR1 SGDLS and CDR2 YYNGEE come from the germline V gene. After removal of 0 bases from V and 9 bases from J, the junction contained 8 bases not matched to a gene. CDR3 region: CASSVARQGDRYTF. The CDR3 region has the DNA TGTGCCAGCAGCGTAGCCAGACAGGGAGATCGCTACACCTTC.

This chain uses TRBV5-4 with TRBJ2-1; 7 bases map to TRBD1. The CDR3 runs 18 residues. Trimming at V came to 3 bases and at J to 7 bases, leaving 19 bases not matched to a gene. Germline V CDR1 and CDR2: SGHNT, YYREEE (reference sequence). The CDR3 DNA follows: TGTGCCAGCAGCTCCTCGAACCTCCGGGACAGATTGGGTAATGAGCAGTTCTTC. Amino acid sequence: CASSSSNLRDRLGNEQFF. Variable domain in full (rest from reference TRBV5-4 and TRBJ2-1): ETGVTQSPTHLIKTRGQQVTLRCSSQSGHNTVSWYQQALGQGPQFIFQYYREEENGRGNFPPRFSGLQFPNYSSELNVNALELDDSALYLCASSSSNLRDRLGNEQFFGPGTRLTVL.

The chain employs TRBV5-4 and TRBJ2-1; 13 bases line up with TRBD2. This CDR3 contains 17 residues. V gave up 2 bases and J gave up 2 bases; unmatched junction bases: 4. The V gene's germline CDR1 is SGHNT and CDR2 YYREEE (reference sequence). CDR3 DNA: TGTGCCAGCAGCTTAGGACTAGCGGGGGCTACCTACAATGAGCAGTTCTTC. Translated: CASSLGLAGATYNEQFF.

This rearrangement joins TRBV6-2 or TRBV6-3 to TRBJ2-3; tentatively, D is TRBD1 or TRBD2 (5 bases each). CDR1 is MNHEY and CDR2 is SVGEGT in the germline V gene. This CDR3 contains 16 residues. Between the trimmed V and J ends, which lost 2 bases and 5 bases, there was a span of 17 bases. The CDR3 DNA follows: TGTGCCAGCAGTTACCAAGAGGGGATGGTCGGAGATACGCAGTATTTT. This translates into CASSYQEGMVGDTQYF.

This sequence joins TRBV7-3 and TRBJ2-7; TRBD1 is a possible D gene (6 bases). V lost 5 bases, J lost 4 bases, and 12 bases lay in between. Per the germline V gene, CDR1 is SGHTA and CDR2 is FQGTGA. The CDR3 loop spans 13 amino acids. The chain's CDR3 is CASSRSDSYEQYF. The CDR3 nucleotides read TGTGCCAGCAGCAGATCGGACAGTTACGAGCAGTACTTC.

J is TRBJ2-7 and V is TRBV5-1; 11 bases are shared with TRBD1. The CDR3 extends over 15 amino acids. Trimming cost V 0 bases and J 5 bases; bases outside gene matches: 4. Germline V gives CDR1 SGHRS, CDR2 YFSETQ. CDR3 nucleotides: TGCGCCAGCAGCTTGGGGACAGGGGGCAGGGACGAGCAGTACTTC. Protein sequence: CASSLGTGGRDEQYF.

The CDR3 loop reads CASSYARAALQETQYF. The CDR3 DNA follows: TGTGCCAGCAGCTACGCTAGGGCAGCCTTACAAGAGACCCAGTACTTC. The chain recombines TRBV27 with TRBJ2-5; D is uncertain. Germline loops: CDR1 MNHEY, CDR2 SMNVEV (reference sequence). The CDR3 contains 16 residues. Trimming took off 6 bases at V and 2 bases at J, with 19 bases between the two ends.

CDR3 residues: CAWEAGNYGYTF. CDR3 bases: TGTGCCTGGGAGGCCGGGAACTATGGCTACACCTTC. This chain joins TRBV7-9 and TRBJ1-2; D is unclear. Trimming left V 11 bases short and J 2 bases short, with 12 bases between. The CDR3 extends over 12 amino acids. Germline-derived CDR1 and CDR2 are SEHNR and FQNEAQ (reference sequence).

J is TRBJ1-2 and V is TRBV18; 10 positions agree with TRBD1. Per germline, CDR1 KGHSH and CDR2 LQKENI. The CDR3 has 16 residues. Trimming took 6 bases from V and 4 from J; bases not matched to a gene: 11. The CDR3 loop reads CASSPTGGLVSYGYTF. CDR3 bases: TGTGCCAGCTCGCCGACAGGGGGCCTAGTTAGCTATGGCTACACCTTC. Full variable domain (missing parts from reference TRBV18 and TRBJ1-2): NAGVMQNPRHLVRRRGQEARLRCSPMKGHSHVYWYRQLPEEGLKFMVYLQKENIIDESGMPKERFSAEFPKEGPSILRIQQVVRGDSAAYFCASSPTGGLVSYGYTFGSGTRLTVV.

A single count supports this clone. The rearrangement joins TRBV5-6 to TRBJ2-3, with D possibly TRBD2 on 6 matching bases. From germline, CDR1 is SGHDT and CDR2 YYEEEE. V was trimmed by 4 bases and J by 0 bases, leaving 18 bases between them. The CDR3 has 17 amino acids. The CDR3 protein is CASSPLAGTDSTDTQYF. The CDR3 nucleotides read TGTGCCAGCAGCCCGTTAGCCGGGACTGACAGCACAGATACGCAGTATTTT.

Points on this clone: At one of its ends the junction is not consistent with the germline gene, which may arise from a read error. The V call is TRBV7-2, the J call TRBJ2-7, with D unresolved. This CDR3 spans 12 amino acids. The germline V gene encodes CDR1 SGHTA and CDR2 FQGNSA. The CDR3 DNA sequence: TGTGCCAGCAGTTACTCACAGCAATCGGAGAAGTTC. Translated, it gives CASSYSQQSEKF. The complete variable domain, with remaining parts taken from reference TRBV7-2 and TRBJ2-7, reads GAGVSQSPSNKVTEKGKDVELRCDPISGHTALYWYRQSLGQGLEFLIYFQGNSAPDKSGLPSDRFSAERTGGSVSTLTIQRTQQEDSAVYLCASSYSQQSEKFGPGTRLTVT.

This chain links TRBV28 with TRBJ2-7, with 9 bases aligning to TRBD1. Trimming took 4 bases from V and 1 from J; bases not matched to a gene: 8. CDR1 and CDR2 from the germline V gene are MDHEN and SYDVKM. This CDR3 is 16 amino acids long. CDR3 residues: CASSSQPGQGSYEQYF. CDR3 nucleotides: TGTGCCAGCAGTTCCCAACCGGGACAGGGATCCTACGAGCAGTACTTC.